The rows below give T cell receptor beta chains drawn from one sample of a study of human T cells and chemical hapten exposure. TCRdb re-analysed the RACE reads in MiXCR, keeping a single row per CDR3 protein. The sample contains 140,000 or so distinct CDR3 sequences, approximately 12% of which appear only once. The material sequenced was whole blood, taken in connection with sensitization to the hapten diphenylcyclopropenone (DPC). The receptors stem from a woman in her forties or fifties with alopecia areata. Some clones in this sample may be carry-over from other donors' samples. Each CDR3 is given with its conserved first and last residue.

>TRBV29-1
CSVTPYSYGYTF
>TRBV5-1
CASSLDGLSNQPQHF
>TRBV7-2
CASSFPLGGRIDEQFF
>TRBV9
CASSRGLALDTDTQYF
>TRBV6-2/TRBV6-3
CASESGAGHSYEQYF
>TRBV27
CASRRQSDYGYTF
>TRBV12-3/TRBV12-4
CASSSRTVGRFF
>TRBV10-3
CAISKGGGPSEQYF
>TRBV18
CASSQDRPNTGELFF
>TRBV11-2
CASSSRTGRGTEAFF
>TRBV10-3
CAISTGGDDTGELFF
>TRBV7-2
CASNNRDRGTDTQYF
>TRBV7-2
CASSSVPGLAFDTQYF
>TRBV7-3
CASSLMPGQETQYF
>TRBV29-1
CSVDWSSGANVLTF
>TRBV20-1
CSVPPPGGYEQYF
>TRBV18
CASSPQGLGDTQYF
>TRBV20-1
CSALTSGNPDEQFF
>TRBV5-4
CASSPQDRDSYNEQFF
>TRBV27
CASRGQGGQTQYF
>TRBV24-1
CATSDFWGPQHF
>TRBV28
CASGGTSYEQYF
>TRBV20-1
CSAVRGQSYNEQFF
>TRBV28
CASSSGDTTNYGYTF
>TRBV7-8
CASSRGRGTEAFF
>TRBV5-1
CASSLSGTGAAYEQYF
>TRBV2
CASSDRTATYEQYF
>TRBV7-2
CASSSQGALISGANVLTF